This TCR beta chain was obtained from a study of Graves' ophthalmopathy and Graves' hyperthyroidism. General study findings and limits: In blood, most expanded thyroid clonotypes above 0.001 frequency were also detected. Between ophthalmopathy and stable hyperthyroidism, a 13-signature model drew a separation with roughly 88% sensitivity and around 80% specificity.

CDR1 is SGHAT and CDR2 is FQNNGV in the germline V gene. This CDR3 region has 16 residues. J was trimmed by 0 bases and V by 5 bases; bases with no gene match: 7. In its sample, this clonotype was seen many times. Its antigen is as yet unknown. Scientists amplified the TCR beta CDR3 regions from RNA transcripts. HTBI primers served in a first-round RT-PCR, which a second-round multiplex PCR followed. TCRdb re-derived calls from the multiplex PCR reads in MiXCR, one entry per CDR3 protein. The sample lists over 500,000 distinct CDR3 sequences; 22% were seen once. Source material: peripheral blood. The chain joins TRBV11-2 to TRBJ1-5; TRBD1 aligns across 7 bases. This clonotype originated in a woman between 18 and 29 years old with stable Graves' hyperthyroidism. Some clones in this sample may be carry-over from other donors' samples. This CDR3 is CASSRRTGLSNQPQHF. CDR3 in DNA: TGTGCCAGCAGCCGACGGACAGGACTTAGCAATCAGCCCCAGCATTTT.